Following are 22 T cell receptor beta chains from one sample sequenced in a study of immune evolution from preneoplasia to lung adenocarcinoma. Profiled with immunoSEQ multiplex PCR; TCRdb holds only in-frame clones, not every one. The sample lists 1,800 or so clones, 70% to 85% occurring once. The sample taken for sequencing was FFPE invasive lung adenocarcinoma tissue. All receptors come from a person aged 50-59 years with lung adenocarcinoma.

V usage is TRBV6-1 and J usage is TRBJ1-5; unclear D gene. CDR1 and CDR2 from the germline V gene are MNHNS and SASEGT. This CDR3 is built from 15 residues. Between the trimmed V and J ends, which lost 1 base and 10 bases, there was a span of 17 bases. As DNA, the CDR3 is TGTGCCAGCAGTGAAGGCGGAGTGGGAGGGTTTCCCCAGCATTTT. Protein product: CASSEGGVGGFPQHF.

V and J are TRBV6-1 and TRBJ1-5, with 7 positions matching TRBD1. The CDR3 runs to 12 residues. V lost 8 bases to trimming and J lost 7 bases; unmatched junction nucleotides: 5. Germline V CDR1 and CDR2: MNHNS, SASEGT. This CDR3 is CASQGGNQPQHF. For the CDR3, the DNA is TGTGCCAGCCAGGGGGGGAACCAGCCCCAGCATTTT.

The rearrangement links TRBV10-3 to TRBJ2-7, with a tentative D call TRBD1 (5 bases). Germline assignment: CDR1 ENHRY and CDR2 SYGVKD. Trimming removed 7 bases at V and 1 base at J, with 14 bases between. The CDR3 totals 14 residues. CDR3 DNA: TGTGCCATCAAGGACAAGACAGAGTCCTACGAGCAGTACTTC. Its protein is CAIKDKTESYEQYF.

The CDR3 loop is CASSQEVTERNTIYF. In DNA, the CDR3 is TGTGCCAGCAGCCAAGAGGTGACAGAAAGAAACACCATATATTTT. The rearrangement joins TRBV4-2 to TRBJ1-3, with TRBD1 as a possible D gene (5 bases). The germline CDR1 and CDR2 sequences are LGHNA and YNFKEQ. The V gene lost 0 bases and the J gene lost 5 bases, with 11 bases spanning the gap. This CDR3 spans 15 amino acids.

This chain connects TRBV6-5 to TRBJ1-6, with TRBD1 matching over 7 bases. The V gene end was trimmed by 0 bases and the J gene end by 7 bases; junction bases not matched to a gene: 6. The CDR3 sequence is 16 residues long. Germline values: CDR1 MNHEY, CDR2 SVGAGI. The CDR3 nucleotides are TGTGCCAGCAGTTACTCAGTGGGACAGACGAATTCACCCCTCCACTTT. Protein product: CASSYSVGQTNSPLHF.

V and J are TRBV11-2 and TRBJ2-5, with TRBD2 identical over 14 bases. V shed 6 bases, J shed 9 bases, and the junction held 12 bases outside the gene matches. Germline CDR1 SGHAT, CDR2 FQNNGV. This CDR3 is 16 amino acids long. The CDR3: CASSSPTSGGVGAQYF. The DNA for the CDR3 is TGTGCCAGCAGTTCACCGACTAGCGGGGGGGTTGGGGCCCAGTACTTC.

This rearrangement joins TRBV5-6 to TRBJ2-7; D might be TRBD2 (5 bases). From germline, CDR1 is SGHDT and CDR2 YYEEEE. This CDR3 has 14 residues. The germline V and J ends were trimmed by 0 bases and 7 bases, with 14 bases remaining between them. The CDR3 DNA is TGTGCCAGCAGCTTGGGACAAGGTCGGGGAGAGCAGTACTTC. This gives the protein CASSLGQGRGEQYF.

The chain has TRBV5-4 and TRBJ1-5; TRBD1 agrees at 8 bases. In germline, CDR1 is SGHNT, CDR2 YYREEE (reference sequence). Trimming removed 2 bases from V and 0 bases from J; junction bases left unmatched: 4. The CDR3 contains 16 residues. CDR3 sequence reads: CASSLQGGYSNQPQHF. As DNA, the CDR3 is TGTGCCAGCAGCTTACAGGGGGGGTATAGCAATCAGCCCCAGCATTTT.

The CDR3 sequence: CASDHGQGEGETQYF. In nucleotides, the CDR3 is TGTGCCAGTGACCACGGACAGGGCGAAGGGGAGACCCAGTACTTC. The gene calls are TRBV19 and TRBJ2-5, with TRBD1 matching over 8 bases. Losses at the gene ends were 8 bases for V and 5 bases for J; bases not matched to a gene: 13. Germline-derived CDR1 and CDR2 are LNHDA and SQIVND (reference sequence). The CDR3 length is 15 residues.

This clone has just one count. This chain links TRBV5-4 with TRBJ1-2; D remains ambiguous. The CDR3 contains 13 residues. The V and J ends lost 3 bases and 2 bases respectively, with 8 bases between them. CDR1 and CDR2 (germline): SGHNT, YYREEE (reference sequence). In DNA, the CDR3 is TGTGCCAGCAGCTCACTAGGGAACTATGGCTACACCTTC. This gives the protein CASSSLGNYGYTF. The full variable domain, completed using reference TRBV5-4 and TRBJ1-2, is ETGVTQSPTHLIKTRGQQVTLRCSSQSGHNTVSWYQQALGQGPQFIFQYYREEENGRGNFPPRFSGLQFPNYSSELNVNALELDDSALYLCASSSLGNYGYTFGSGTRLTVV.

The DNA of the CDR3 is TGCGCCAGCAGCCTACCGGGAGGCAGCTCTGGAAACACCATATATTTT. Its protein is CASSLPGGSSGNTIYF. This rearrangement joins TRBV5-1 to TRBJ1-3; D gene uncertain. Between the trimmed V and J ends, which lost 4 bases and 0 bases, there was a span of 14 bases. Germline CDR1 and CDR2: SGHRS and YFSETQ. The CDR3 totals 16 residues.

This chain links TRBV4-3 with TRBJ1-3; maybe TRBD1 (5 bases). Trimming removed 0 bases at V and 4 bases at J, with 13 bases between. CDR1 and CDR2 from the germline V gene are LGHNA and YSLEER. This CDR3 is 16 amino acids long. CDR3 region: CASSQDIAGVGNTIYF. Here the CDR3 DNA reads TGCGCCAGCAGCCAAGATATCGCGGGGGTCGGAAACACCATATATTTT.

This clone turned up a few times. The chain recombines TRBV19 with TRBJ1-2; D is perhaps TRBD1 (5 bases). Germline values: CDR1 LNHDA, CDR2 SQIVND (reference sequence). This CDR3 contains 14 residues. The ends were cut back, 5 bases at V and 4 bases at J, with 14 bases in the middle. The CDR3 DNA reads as TGTGCCAGTAGTCCCCAGACAGATACCTATGGCTACACCTTC. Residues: CASSPQTDTYGYTF.

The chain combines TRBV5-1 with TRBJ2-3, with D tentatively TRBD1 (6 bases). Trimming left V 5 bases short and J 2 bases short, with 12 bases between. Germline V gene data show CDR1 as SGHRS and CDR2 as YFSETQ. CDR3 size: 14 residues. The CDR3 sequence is CASRPQGTTDTQYF. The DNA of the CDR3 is TGCGCCAGCAGACCACAGGGAACCACAGATACGCAGTATTTT. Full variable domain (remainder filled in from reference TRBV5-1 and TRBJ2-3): KAGVTQTPRYLIKTRGQQVTLSCSPISGHRSVSWYQQTPGQGLQFLFEYFSETQRNKGNFPGRFSGRQFSNSRSEMNVSTLELGDSALYLCASRPQGTTDTQYFGPGTRLTVL.

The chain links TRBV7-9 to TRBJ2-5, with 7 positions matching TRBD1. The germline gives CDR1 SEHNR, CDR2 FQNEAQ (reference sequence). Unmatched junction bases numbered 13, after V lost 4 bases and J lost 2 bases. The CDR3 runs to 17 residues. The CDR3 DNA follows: TGTGCCAGCAGCTCCTTAGACGGACAGGTTCGGCAAGAGACCCAGTACTTC. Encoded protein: CASSSLDGQVRQETQYF.

The CDR3 nucleotides are TGTGCCAGCAGCGGAGACTACAGGGGTCGGTTCACTGAGCAGTTCTTC. Encoded protein: CASSGDYRGRFTEQFF. The chain carries TRBV9 and TRBJ2-1; 7 nucleotides agree with TRBD1. The length of the CDR3 is 16 residues. The V segment lost 3 bases and the J segment 9 bases; nucleotides outside the gene matches: 15. From germline, CDR1 is SGDLS and CDR2 YYNGEE. Together with reference TRBV9 and TRBJ2-1, the CDR3 gives the full variable domain: DSGVTQTPKHLITATGQRVTLRCSPRSGDLSVYWYQQSLDQGLQFLIQYYNGEERAKGNILERFSAQQFPDLHSELNLSSLELGDSALYFCASSGDYRGRFTEQFFGPGTRLTVL.

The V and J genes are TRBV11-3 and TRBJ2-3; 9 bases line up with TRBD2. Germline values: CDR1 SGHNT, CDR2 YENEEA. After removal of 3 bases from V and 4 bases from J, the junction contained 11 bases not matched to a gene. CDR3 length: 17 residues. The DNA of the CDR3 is TGTGCCAGCAGCTTTTCAGCGGGGGGACCCTCCGCAGATACGCAGTATTTT. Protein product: CASSFSAGGPSADTQYF.

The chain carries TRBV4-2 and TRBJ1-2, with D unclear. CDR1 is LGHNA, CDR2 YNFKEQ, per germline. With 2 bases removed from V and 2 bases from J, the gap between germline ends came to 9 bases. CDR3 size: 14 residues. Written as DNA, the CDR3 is TGTGCCAGCAGCCAACCATCGGACAACTATGGCTACACCTTC. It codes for CASSQPSDNYGYTF.

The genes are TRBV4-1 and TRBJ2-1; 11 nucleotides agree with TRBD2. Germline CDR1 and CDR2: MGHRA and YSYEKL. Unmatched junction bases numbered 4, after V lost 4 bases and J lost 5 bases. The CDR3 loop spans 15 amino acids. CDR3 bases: TGCGCCAGCAGCCGCACTAGCGGGGGTAACAATGAGCAGTTCTTC. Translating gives CASSRTSGGNNEQFF.

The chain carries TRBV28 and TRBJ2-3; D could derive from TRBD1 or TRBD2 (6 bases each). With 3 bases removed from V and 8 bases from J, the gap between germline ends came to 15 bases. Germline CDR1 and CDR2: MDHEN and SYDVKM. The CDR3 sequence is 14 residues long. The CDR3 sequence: CASSFVPKGGTQYF. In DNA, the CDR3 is TGTGCCAGCAGTTTCGTGCCTAAGGGGGGTACGCAGTATTTT. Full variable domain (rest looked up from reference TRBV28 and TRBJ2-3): DVKVTQSSRYLVKRTGEKVFLECVQDMDHENMFWYRQDPGLGLRLIYFSYDVKMKEKGDIPEGYSVSREKKERFSLILESASTNQTSMYLCASSFVPKGGTQYFGPGTRLTVL.

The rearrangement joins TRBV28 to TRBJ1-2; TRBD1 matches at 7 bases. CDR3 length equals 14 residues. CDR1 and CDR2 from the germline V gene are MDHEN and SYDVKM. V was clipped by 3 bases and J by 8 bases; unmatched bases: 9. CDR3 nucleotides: TGTGCCAGCAGTTTGCGTGAATACAGGGGCGGCTACACCTTC. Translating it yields CASSLREYRGGYTF.

CDR3 sequence reads: CASTLGAGTGELFF. As DNA, the CDR3 is TGTGCCAGCACCCTGGGGGCAGGAACCGGGGAGCTGTTTTTT. The rearrangement joins TRBV7-6 to TRBJ2-2, with D possibly matching TRBD1 (6 bases). Trimming pared 7 bases from V and 5 bases from J, leaving 14 bases between. The germline gives CDR1 SGHVS, CDR2 FNYEAQ. This CDR3 comprises 14 residues.